This T cell receptor beta chain was documented in a study of T cells after somatic rescue of genetic block. Clones were sequenced by immunoSEQ multiplex PCR, and TCRdb holds only the in-frame ones, with some missing. The sample shows 95,000 to 120,000 clones, around 90% of them seen only once. Trimming took 10 bases from V and 3 from J, leaving 18 bases between them. Germline V gene lookup returns CDR1 MNHNS and CDR2 SASEGT. There are 14 residues in the CDR3. The chain has TRBV6-1 and TRBJ1-2; tentative D call: TRBD1 (5 bases). Sequenced: peripheral blood mononuclear cells (PBMCs). This clonotype originated in a woman between 18 and 30 years old. This chain's CDR3 is CATHSGQGDYGYTF. The CDR3 coding sequence is TGTGCCACTCACTCCGGACAAGGGGACTATGGCTACACCTTC.